This TCR beta chain originates from a study of shared clonotypes between healthy human individuals. Study results and caveats: Sequencing depth was expected to influence donor clonotype sharing.

The authors' processing: Filtering of immunoSEQ junctional sequences could not match full-length read filtering. Generated by immunoSEQ multiplex PCR, the TCRdb table keeps only in-frame clones and is missing some. V, J and clone size are taken as reported in that table, and D and trimming were inferred from the DNA itself. The sample lists about 820,000 clones; nearly 95% were seen once. About this clone itself: Its antigen is not identified.

Positive CCR7 selection of CD45RO-negative cells yielded the naive CD8 cells, and terminally differentiated effector memory CD45RA+ cells were excluded. This CDR3 comprises 14 residues. J lost 3 bases, V lost 5 bases, and 3 bases had no gene match. The germline gives CDR1 SGHTA, CDR2 FQGNSA. The TCR comes from a man aged 30 to 39 in good health. This rearrangement joins TRBV7-2 to TRBJ2-7, with 11 positions matching TRBD2. Sample: naive CD8+ T cells sorted from blood. The CDR3 reads CASSPLAGVYEQYF. The CDR3 DNA follows: TGTGCCAGCAGCCCACTAGCGGGAGTCTACGAGCAGTACTTC.